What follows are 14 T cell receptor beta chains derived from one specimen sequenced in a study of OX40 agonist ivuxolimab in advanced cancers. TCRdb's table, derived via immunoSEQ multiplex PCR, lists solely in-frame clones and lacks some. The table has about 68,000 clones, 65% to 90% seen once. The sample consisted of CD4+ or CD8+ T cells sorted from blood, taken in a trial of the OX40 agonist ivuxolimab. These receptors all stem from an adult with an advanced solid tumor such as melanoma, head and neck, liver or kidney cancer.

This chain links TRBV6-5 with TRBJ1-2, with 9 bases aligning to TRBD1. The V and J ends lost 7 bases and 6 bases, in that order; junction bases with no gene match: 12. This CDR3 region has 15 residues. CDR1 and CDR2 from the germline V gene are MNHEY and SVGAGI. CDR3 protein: CASTRLGQGTDGYTF. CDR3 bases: TGTGCCAGCACACGTCTCGGACAGGGGACCGATGGCTACACCTTC.

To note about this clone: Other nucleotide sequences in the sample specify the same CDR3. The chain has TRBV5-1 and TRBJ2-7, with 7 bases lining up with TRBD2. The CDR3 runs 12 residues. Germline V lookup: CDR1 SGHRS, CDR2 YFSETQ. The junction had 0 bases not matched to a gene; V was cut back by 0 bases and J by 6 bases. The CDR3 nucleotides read TGCGCCAGCAGCTTGGCGGGGGGCGAGCAGTACTTC. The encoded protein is CASSLAGGEQYF.

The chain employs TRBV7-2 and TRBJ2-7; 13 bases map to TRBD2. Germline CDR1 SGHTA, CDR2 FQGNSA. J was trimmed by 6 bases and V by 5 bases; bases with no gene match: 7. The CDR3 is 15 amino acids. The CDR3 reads CASSQLAGGPGEQYF. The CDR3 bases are TGTGCCAGCAGCCAACTAGCGGGAGGGCCTGGCGAGCAGTACTTC. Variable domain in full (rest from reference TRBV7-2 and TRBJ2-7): GAGVSQSPSNKVTEKGKDVELRCDPISGHTALYWYRQSLGQGLEFLIYFQGNSAPDKSGLPSDRFSAERTGGSVSTLTIQRTQQEDSAVYLCASSQLAGGPGEQYFGPGTRLTVT.

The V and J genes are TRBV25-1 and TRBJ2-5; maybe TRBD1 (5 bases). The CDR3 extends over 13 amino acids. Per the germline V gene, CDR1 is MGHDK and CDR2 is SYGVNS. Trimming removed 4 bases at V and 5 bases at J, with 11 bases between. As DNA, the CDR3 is TGTGCCAGCAGTGTCCAGGGTCGGGAGACCCAGTACTTC. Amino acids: CASSVQGRETQYF.

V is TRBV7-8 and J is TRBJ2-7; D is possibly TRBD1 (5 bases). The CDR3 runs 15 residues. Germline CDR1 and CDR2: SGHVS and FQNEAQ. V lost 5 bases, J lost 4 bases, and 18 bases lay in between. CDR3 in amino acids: CASSLYYGAPYEQYF. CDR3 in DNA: TGTGCCAGCAGCCTATACTATGGGGCCCCTTACGAGCAGTACTTC.

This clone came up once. The CDR3 sequence is CASSLVDGYTF. In nucleotides, the CDR3 is TGTGCCAGCAGCTTAGTCGATGGCTACACCTTC. This chain uses TRBV7-2 with TRBJ1-2, with D unresolved. CDR3 length equals 11 residues. Germline V gives CDR1 SGHTA, CDR2 FQGNSA. Between the trimmed V and J ends, which lost 1 base and 6 bases, there was a span of 3 bases.

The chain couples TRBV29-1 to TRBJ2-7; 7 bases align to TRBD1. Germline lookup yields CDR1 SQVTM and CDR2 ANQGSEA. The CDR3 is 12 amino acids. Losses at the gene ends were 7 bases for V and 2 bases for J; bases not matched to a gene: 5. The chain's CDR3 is CSAGGTPYEQYF. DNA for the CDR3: TGCAGCGCAGGGGGTACTCCCTACGAGCAGTACTTC.

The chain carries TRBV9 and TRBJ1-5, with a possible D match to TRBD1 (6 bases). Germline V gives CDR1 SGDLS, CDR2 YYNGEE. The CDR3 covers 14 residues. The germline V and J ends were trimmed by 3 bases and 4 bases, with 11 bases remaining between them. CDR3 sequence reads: CASSALDRNQPQHF. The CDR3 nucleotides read TGTGCCAGCAGCGCTCTTGACAGGAATCAGCCCCAGCATTTT.

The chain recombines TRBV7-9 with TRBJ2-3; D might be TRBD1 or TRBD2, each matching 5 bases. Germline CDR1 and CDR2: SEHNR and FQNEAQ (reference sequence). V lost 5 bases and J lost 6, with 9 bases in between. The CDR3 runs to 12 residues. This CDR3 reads CASSGGRDTQYF. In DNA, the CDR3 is TGTGCCAGCAGCGGGGGTCGGGATACGCAGTATTTT.

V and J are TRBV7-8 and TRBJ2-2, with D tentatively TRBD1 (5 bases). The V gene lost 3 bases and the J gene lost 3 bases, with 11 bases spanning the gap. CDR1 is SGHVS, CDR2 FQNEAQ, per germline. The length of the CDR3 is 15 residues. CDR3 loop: CASSFLGADTGELFF. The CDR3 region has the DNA TGTGCCAGCAGCTTTTTAGGGGCTGACACCGGGGAGCTGTTTTTT.

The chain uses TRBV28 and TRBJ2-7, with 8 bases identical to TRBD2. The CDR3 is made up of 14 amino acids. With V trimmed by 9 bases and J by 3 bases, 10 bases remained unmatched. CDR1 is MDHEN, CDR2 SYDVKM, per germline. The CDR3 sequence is CASTSGAYLYEQYF. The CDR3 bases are TGTGCCAGTACTAGCGGAGCTTATCTCTACGAGCAGTACTTC.

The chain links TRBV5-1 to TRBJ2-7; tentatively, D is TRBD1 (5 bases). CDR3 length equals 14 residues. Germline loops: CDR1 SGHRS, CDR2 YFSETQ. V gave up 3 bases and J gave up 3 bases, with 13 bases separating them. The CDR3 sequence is CASSSHGAYYEQYF. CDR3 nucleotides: TGCGCCAGCAGCTCACATGGGGCGTACTACGAGCAGTACTTC. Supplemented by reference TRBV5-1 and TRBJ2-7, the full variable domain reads KAGVTQTPRYLIKTRGQQVTLSCSPISGHRSVSWYQQTPGQGLQFLFEYFSETQRNKGNFPGRFSGRQFSNSRSEMNVSTLELGDSALYLCASSSHGAYYEQYFGPGTRLTVT.

This chain's CDR3 is CAWSQGAGNQPQHF. The CDR3 DNA follows: TGTGCCTGGAGTCAGGGGGCAGGCAATCAGCCCCAGCATTTT. This chain connects TRBV30 to TRBJ1-5, with TRBD1 matching over 8 bases. The CDR3 sequence is 14 residues long. CDR1 and CDR2 (germline): GTSNPN, SVGIG (reference sequence). With 2 bases clipped from V and 2 bases from J, the junction kept 2 bases outside the gene matches.

The CDR3 DNA follows: TGTGCCAGCAGCGAAGAGGGGGTCGGTACTGAAGCTTTCTTT. Protein sequence: CASSEEGVGTEAFF. This chain joins TRBV7-2 and TRBJ1-1, with a possible D match to TRBD1 (6 bases). From germline, CDR1 is SGHTA and CDR2 FQGNSA. V was pared by 5 bases and J by 5 bases, with 15 bases between. The CDR3 contains 14 residues.